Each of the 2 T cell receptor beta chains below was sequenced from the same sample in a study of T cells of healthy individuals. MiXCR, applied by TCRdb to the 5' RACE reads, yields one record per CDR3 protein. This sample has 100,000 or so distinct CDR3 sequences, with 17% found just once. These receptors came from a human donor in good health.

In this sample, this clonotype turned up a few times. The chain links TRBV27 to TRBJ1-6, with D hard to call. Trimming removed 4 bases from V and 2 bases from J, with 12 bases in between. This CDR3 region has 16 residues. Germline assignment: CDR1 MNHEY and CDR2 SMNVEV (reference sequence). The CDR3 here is CASSSLAGAYNSPLHF. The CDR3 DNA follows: TGTGCCAGCAGTTCGCTGGCCGGGGCCTATAATTCACCCCTCCACTTT.

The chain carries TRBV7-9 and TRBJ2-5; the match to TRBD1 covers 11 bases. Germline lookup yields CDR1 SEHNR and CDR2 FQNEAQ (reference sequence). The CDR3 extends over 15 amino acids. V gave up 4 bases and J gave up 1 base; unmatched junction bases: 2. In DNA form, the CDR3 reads TGTGCCAGCAGCTCCGGGACAGGGGGCCAAGAGACCCAGTACTTC. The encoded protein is CASSSGTGGQETQYF.